The 28 T cell receptor beta chains listed next were all sequenced from one sample in a study of tumour-infiltrating T cells in Burkitt lymphoma. Generated by immunoSEQ multiplex PCR, the TCRdb table keeps only in-frame clones and is missing some. The data hold around 50,000 clones, with more than 25% observed a single time. The sample taken for sequencing was tumor tissue. The receptors originated from a human donor with Burkitt lymphoma.

The chain carries TRBV5-4 and TRBJ1-3, with D tentatively TRBD1 (5 bases). CDR1 and CDR2 (germline): SGHNT, YYREEE (reference sequence). This CDR3 spans 15 amino acids. V shed 4 bases and J shed 1 base, with 12 bases lying between them. CDR3 sequence: CASSGRGGSGNTIYF. The CDR3 coding sequence is TGTGCCAGCAGCGGGCGGGGGGGATCTGGAAACACCATATATTTT.

This clone was counted between two and nine times. The rearrangement uses TRBV30 and TRBJ1-2; no reliable D call. With 1 base removed from V and 2 bases from J, the gap between germline ends came to 5 bases. Per the germline V gene, CDR1 is GTSNPN and CDR2 is SVGIG (reference sequence). This CDR3 spans 12 amino acids. The CDR3 region is CAWSGQNYGYTF. The DNA for the CDR3 is TGTGCCTGGAGTGGCCAGAACTATGGCTACACCTTC.

This clone was seen more than once but under ten times. V usage is TRBV9 and J usage is TRBJ1-2; possibly TRBD1 for D (6 bases). Germline V gives CDR1 SGDLS, CDR2 YYNGEE. V was clipped by 0 bases and J by 1 base, with 10 bases between them. This CDR3 has 15 residues. The CDR3, as DNA: TGTGCCAGCAGCGTAGGGCCAGGGGATAACTATGGCTACACCTTC. Translation gives CASSVGPGDNYGYTF.

The V call is TRBV5-1, the J call TRBJ2-3, with no clear D. Germline CDR1 and CDR2: SGHRS and YFSETQ. V lost 4 bases to trimming and J lost 4 bases, with 7 bases between them. The CDR3 has 12 residues. CDR3 region: CASSRTADTQYF. CDR3 in DNA: TGCGCCAGCAGCCGTACGGCAGATACGCAGTATTTT.

This clone was detected a few times. The rearrangement uses TRBV7-9 and TRBJ1-6, with D unclear. Deletions cut 5 bases from V and 7 bases from J, with 15 bases between. Germline V lookup: CDR1 SEHNR, CDR2 FQNEAQ (reference sequence). The CDR3 is made up of 15 amino acids. The CDR3: CASSPPYSPNSPLHF. CDR3 DNA: TGTGCCAGCAGCCCCCCCTACAGTCCCAATTCACCCCTCCACTTT.

The rearrangement joins TRBV25-1 to TRBJ1-2; D call uncertain. V lost 2 bases and J lost 4, with 5 bases in between. The CDR3 is 12 amino acids. In germline, CDR1 is MGHDK, CDR2 SYGVNS. The CDR3 reads CASSEDSYGYTF. In DNA, the CDR3 is TGTGCCAGCAGTGAAGACTCCTATGGCTACACCTTC.

The CDR3 bases are TGTGCCAGCTCACCACCTTCACTTCAGGGGGGCAAGCGGCCCCTCCACTTT. Translation: CASSPPSLQGGKRPLHF. V usage is TRBV18 and J usage is TRBJ1-6; 7 bases are a match to TRBD1. Germline-derived CDR1 and CDR2 are KGHSH and LQKENI. This CDR3 is 17 amino acids long. V gave up 0 bases and J gave up 13 bases; unmatched junction bases: 15.

This clone was observed a handful of times. V gene TRBV27 combines with J gene TRBJ1-5; 8 nucleotides agree with TRBD1. The CDR3 runs 18 residues. CDR1 and CDR2 (germline): MNHEY, SMNVEV (reference sequence). Trimming at V came to 5 bases and at J to 0 bases, leaving 12 bases not matched to a gene. This CDR3 reads CASSKMTGAIYSNQPQHF. The CDR3 DNA reads as TGTGCCAGCAGTAAAATGACAGGGGCCATCTATAGCAATCAGCCCCAGCATTTT.

The rearrangement links TRBV6-5 to TRBJ1-1; maybe TRBD1 (5 bases). The V end lost 5 bases, the J end lost 0 bases, and 7 bases lay between the germline ends. Looked up from germline, CDR1 is MNHEY and CDR2 is SVGAGI. The CDR3 sequence is 13 residues long. The CDR3 sequence: CASSPGLNTEAFF. CDR3 sequence (DNA): TGTGCCAGCAGTCCGGGACTGAACACTGAAGCTTTCTTT.

This sequence joins TRBV4-2 and TRBJ1-3; D is perhaps TRBD1 (5 bases). The CDR3 spans 15 residues. The V gene's germline CDR1 is LGHNA and CDR2 YNFKEQ. The ends were cut back, 1 base at V and 4 bases at J, with 11 bases in the middle. In DNA form, the CDR3 reads TGTGCCAGCAGCCAAGTGGGGACGTCGGGAAACACCATATATTTT. Translation gives CASSQVGTSGNTIYF.

The rearrangement links TRBV7-9 to TRBJ1-1; D gene unclear. The CDR3 runs to 12 residues. CDR1 SEHNR and CDR2 FQNEAQ come from the germline V gene (reference sequence). The ends were cut back, 1 base at V and 8 bases at J, with 8 bases in the middle. The DNA of the CDR3 is TGTGCCAGCAGCTTAGACAAAACCGAAGCTTTCTTT. Translating it yields CASSLDKTEAFF.

Only a few counts were recorded for this clone. The chain links TRBV5-1 to TRBJ2-6; D may be TRBD1 (5 bases). The germline V gene encodes CDR1 SGHRS and CDR2 YFSETQ. The CDR3 totals 14 residues. V was pared by 3 bases and J by 13 bases, with 17 bases between. The CDR3 here is CASSSEQVSPVLTF. CDR3 DNA: TGCGCCAGCAGCTCGGAACAGGTCTCCCCGGTCCTGACTTTC.

The chain recombines TRBV13 with TRBJ2-3; 8 nucleotides line up with TRBD2. The CDR3 length is 17 residues. Germline values: CDR1 PRHDT, CDR2 FYEKMQ (reference sequence). Germline trimming cut 7 bases from V and 3 bases from J; bases unmatched to any gene: 15. In nucleotides, the CDR3 is TGTGCCAGCAAACGGGGACGGGGGGGCCTCATTACAGATACGCAGTATTTT. This encodes CASKRGRGGLITDTQYF.

The chain has TRBV6-4 and TRBJ2-1; either TRBD1 or TRBD2 may fit D (5 bases each). The CDR3 is made up of 15 amino acids. V was cut by 6 bases and J by 4 bases, with 16 bases left in between. From germline, CDR1 is MRHNA and CDR2 SNTAGT. The CDR3 DNA follows: TGTGCCAGCAGGGGAGTGGCAGGGCCGTACAATGAGCAGTTCTTC. As protein: CASRGVAGPYNEQFF.

The genes are TRBV7-2 and TRBJ1-2; D not certain. The V gene lost 3 bases and the J gene lost 4 bases, with 15 bases spanning the gap. The CDR3 runs 15 residues. The V gene's germline CDR1 is SGHTA and CDR2 FQGNSA. The CDR3 DNA reads TGTGCCAGCAGCTTCGACGTTGGGAGGCTCTATGGCTACACCTTC. It yields the protein CASSFDVGRLYGYTF.

In its sample, this clone was seen a few times. This chain uses TRBV5-1 with TRBJ2-1; 9 positions agree with TRBD1. V shed 3 bases, J shed 0 bases, and the junction held 13 bases outside the gene matches. Germline CDR1 reads SGHRS; CDR2 reads YFSETQ. There are 19 residues in the CDR3. The CDR3 DNA sequence: TGCGCCAGCAGCTCGCCTCGTTCGGGACAGGGCGCCTCCTACAATGAGCAGTTCTTC. Its translation is CASSSPRSGQGASYNEQFF.

This clone was counted a single time. The chain links TRBV5-1 to TRBJ1-1; tentatively, D is TRBD1 (5 bases). This CDR3 has 15 residues. V was trimmed by 0 bases and J by 4 bases, leaving 13 bases between them. Germline CDR1 is SGHRS and CDR2 is YFSETQ. CDR3 loop: CASSLAGGGSTEAFF. CDR3 DNA: TGCGCCAGCAGCTTGGCCGGGGGAGGGAGCACTGAAGCTTTCTTT. Based on the CDR3 plus reference TRBV5-1 and TRBJ1-1, the full variable domain is KAGVTQTPRYLIKTRGQQVTLSCSPISGHRSVSWYQQTPGQGLQFLFEYFSETQRNKGNFPGRFSGRQFSNSRSEMNVSTLELGDSALYLCASSLAGGGSTEAFFGQGTRLTVV.

There are a few counts of this clone. The chain joins TRBV7-3 to TRBJ1-6, with D perhaps TRBD1 (5 bases). The CDR3 covers 13 residues. Per germline, CDR1 SGHTA and CDR2 FQGTGA. The V gene lost 4 bases and the J gene lost 12 bases, with 13 bases spanning the gap. The DNA for the CDR3 is TGTGCCAGCAGCTCCTTCGTGGGGGAACCCCTCCACTTT. It specifies CASSSFVGEPLHF.

A few counts support this clone. The chain joins TRBV29-1 to TRBJ2-3; TRBD2 matches at 8 bases. This CDR3 has 15 residues. V lost 4 bases and J lost 3; bases outside the gene matches: 9. Germline V gives CDR1 SQVTM, CDR2 ANQGSEA. CDR3 residues: CSVAGTSGGTDTQYF. CDR3 DNA sequence: TGCAGCGTTGCCGGGACTAGTGGGGGGACAGATACGCAGTATTTT.

The chain links TRBV18 to TRBJ2-3; 8 bases line up with TRBD1. Losses at the gene ends were 3 bases for V and 3 bases for J; bases not matched to a gene: 17. In germline, CDR1 is KGHSH, CDR2 LQKENI. The length of the CDR3 is 19 residues. CDR3 region: CASSPGAGRGTGTTDTQYF. For the CDR3, the DNA is TGTGCCAGCTCACCTGGCGCGGGCCGGGGGACAGGTACGACAGATACGCAGTATTTT.

This clone has more than one count but fewer than ten. The chain employs TRBV6-5 and TRBJ1-6; D not resolved. The CDR3 spans 15 residues. The germline gives CDR1 MNHEY, CDR2 SVGAGI. Trimming took 6 bases from V and 2 from J, leaving 11 bases between them. The CDR3 here is CASSAGHTYNSPLHF. The CDR3 region has the DNA TGTGCCAGCAGCGCCGGTCATACCTATAATTCACCCCTCCACTTT.

This chain joins TRBV14 and TRBJ1-1, with TRBD1 as a possible D gene (6 bases). The germline CDR1 and CDR2 sequences are SGHDN and FVKESK. The CDR3 runs to 13 residues. V was clipped by 4 bases and J by 4 bases, with 10 bases between them. CDR3 nucleotides: TGTGCCAGCAGCCGAGACAGGACCACTGAAGCTTTCTTT. Its protein product is CASSRDRTTEAFF.

The rearrangement joins TRBV28 to TRBJ2-5, with D perhaps TRBD2 (7 bases). The CDR3 extends over 13 amino acids. Trimming took 7 bases from V and 5 from J, leaving 14 bases between them. Germline-derived CDR1 and CDR2 are MDHEN and SYDVKM. Here the CDR3 reads CASTPGGRETQYF. The CDR3 region has the DNA TGTGCCAGCACCCCCGGGGGGCGGGAGACCCAGTACTTC.

This chain joins TRBV18 and TRBJ2-5; possibly TRBD2 for D (5 bases). The CDR3 runs to 13 residues. V gave up 3 bases and J gave up 5 bases, with 10 bases separating them. Germline V CDR1 and CDR2: KGHSH, LQKENI. CDR3 in amino acids: CASSPSVAETQYF. CDR3 nucleotides: TGTGCCAGCTCACCGTCCGTAGCGGAGACCCAGTACTTC. The whole variable domain, remainder taken from reference TRBV18 and TRBJ2-5, is NAGVMQNPRHLVRRRGQEARLRCSPMKGHSHVYWYRQLPEEGLKFMVYLQKENIIDESGMPKERFSAEFPKEGPSILRIQQVVRGDSAAYFCASSPSVAETQYFGPGTRLLVL.

V and J are TRBV7-8 and TRBJ2-3; 10 positions agree with TRBD1. Germline CDR1 and CDR2: SGHVS and FQNEAQ. V gave up 1 base and J gave up 6 bases; unmatched junction bases: 10. The CDR3 consists of 17 residues. The chain's CDR3 is CASSLVQGTGVSDTQYF. The CDR3 nucleotides read TGTGCCAGCAGCTTAGTCCAGGGGACAGGGGTTTCGGATACGCAGTATTTT.

This clone came up a few times. The gene calls are TRBV2 and TRBJ1-1; D may be TRBD1 (5 bases). V was shortened by 3 bases and J by 2 bases, with 10 bases between the two germline ends. The CDR3 totals 14 residues. From germline, CDR1 is SNHLY and CDR2 FYNNEI. CDR3 sequence reads: CASSDPGSNTEAFF. The CDR3 nucleotides read TGTGCCAGCAGTGACCCAGGGAGCAACACTGAAGCTTTCTTT.

This clone was counted a single time. The V and J genes are TRBV5-1 and TRBJ2-3; 8 bases agree with TRBD2. The germline V gene encodes CDR1 SGHRS and CDR2 YFSETQ. The CDR3 extends over 17 amino acids. After removal of 0 bases from V and 0 bases from J, the junction contained 6 bases not matched to a gene. The CDR3 nucleotides read TGCGCCAGCAGCTTGGCCGGGGCGGGGGGAAGCACAGATACGCAGTATTTT. It translates to CASSLAGAGGSTDTQYF.

The V and J genes are TRBV11-2 and TRBJ2-5, with no clear D. The CDR3 length is 11 residues. The ends were cut back, 1 base at V and 5 bases at J, with 2 bases in the middle. Germline values: CDR1 SGHAT, CDR2 FQNNGV. The DNA of the CDR3 is TGTGCCAGCAGCTTAGGGGAGACCCAGTACTTC. It translates to CASSLGETQYF.